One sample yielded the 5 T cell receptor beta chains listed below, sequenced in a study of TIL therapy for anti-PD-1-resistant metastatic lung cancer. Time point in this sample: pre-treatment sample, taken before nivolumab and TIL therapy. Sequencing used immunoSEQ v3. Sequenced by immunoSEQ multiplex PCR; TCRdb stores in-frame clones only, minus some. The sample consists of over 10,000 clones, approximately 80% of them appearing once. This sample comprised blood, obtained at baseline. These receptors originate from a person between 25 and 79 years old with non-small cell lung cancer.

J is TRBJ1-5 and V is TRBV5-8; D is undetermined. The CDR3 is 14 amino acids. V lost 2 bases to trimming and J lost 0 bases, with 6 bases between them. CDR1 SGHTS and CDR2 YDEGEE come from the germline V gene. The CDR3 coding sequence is TGTGCCAGCAGCTTCAGAAGTAGCAATCAGCCCCAGCATTTT. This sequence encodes CASSFRSSNQPQHF.

The CDR3 here is CASSIGDGRTEAFF. The CDR3 DNA reads as TGTGCCAGTAGTATCGGGGACGGTCGGACTGAAGCTTTCTTT. This chain uses TRBV19 with TRBJ1-1; TRBD1 might be the D (5 bases). The germline gives CDR1 LNHDA, CDR2 SQIVND (reference sequence). The CDR3 is 14 amino acids. V gave up 3 bases and J gave up 5 bases, with 13 bases separating them.

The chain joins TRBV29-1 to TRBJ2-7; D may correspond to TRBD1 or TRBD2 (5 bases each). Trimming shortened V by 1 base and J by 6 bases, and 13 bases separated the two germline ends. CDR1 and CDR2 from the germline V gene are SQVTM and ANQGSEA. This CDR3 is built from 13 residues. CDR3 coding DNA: TGCAGCGTTGAAGCGAGGGGAATCGGCGAGCAGTACTTC. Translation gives CSVEARGIGEQYF.

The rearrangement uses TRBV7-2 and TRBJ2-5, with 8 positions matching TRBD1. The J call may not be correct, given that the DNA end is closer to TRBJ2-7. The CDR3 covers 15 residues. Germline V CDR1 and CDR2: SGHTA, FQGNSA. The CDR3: CASSFPGTGAYEQYF. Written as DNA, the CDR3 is TGTGCCAGCAGCTTCCCCGGGACAGGCGCCTACGAGCAGTACTTC.

The CDR3: CASSELAGGYNEQFF. CDR3 in DNA: TGTGCCAGCAGTGAACTAGCGGGAGGGTACAATGAGCAGTTCTTC. This chain uses TRBV6-1 with TRBJ2-1; 12 bases align to TRBD2. Germline CDR1 and CDR2: MNHNS and SASEGT. V lost 2 bases to trimming and J lost 4 bases; unmatched junction nucleotides: 0. This CDR3 is built from 15 residues.